Presented here are 24 T cell receptor beta chains from one specimen sequenced in a study of cytomegalovirus exposure and HLA in healthy donors. PCR amplification relied on 60 Vbeta primers (plus 13 Jbeta primers). The repertoire was sequenced with immunoSEQ multiplex PCR; TCRdb's copy has only in-frame clones and lacks some. The repertoire includes some 200,000 clones, 75% to 85% of them detected once, and roughly 1.5% sits in the top ten. The sequencing input was PBMCs. The receptors shown here come from a girl aged 5 to 17 in good health and CMV-seropositive.

This chain uses TRBV7-9 with TRBJ2-5; D is unclear. Trimming took 4 bases from V and 8 from J, leaving 8 bases between them. Germline loops: CDR1 SEHNR, CDR2 FQNEAQ (reference sequence). This CDR3 is 11 amino acids long. CDR3: CASSSDLTQYF. Written as DNA, the CDR3 is TGTGCCAGCAGCTCCGACTTAACCCAGTACTTC.

The chain carries TRBV7-9 and TRBJ2-2; D is uncertain. Deletions cut 1 base from V and 0 bases from J, with 6 bases between. This CDR3 region has 15 residues. Germline V gives CDR1 SEHNR, CDR2 FQNEAQ (reference sequence). In DNA form, the CDR3 reads TGTGCCAGCAGCTTAGGGCACACGAACACCGGGGAGCTGTTTTTT. Protein product: CASSLGHTNTGELFF.

The V call is TRBV5-6, the J call TRBJ2-7, with 8 positions matching TRBD2. V lost 5 bases, J lost 2 bases, and 9 bases stayed unmatched. Germline assignment: CDR1 SGHDT and CDR2 YYEEEE. CDR3 length: 15 residues. The CDR3 spells CASRGAGAKTYEQYF. CDR3 nucleotides: TGTGCCAGCAGAGGAGCGGGGGCCAAAACCTACGAGCAGTACTTC.

The CDR3 DNA is TGTGCCAGCAGCGAGACAGGAAACTATGGCTACACCTTC. This translates into CASSETGNYGYTF. V usage is TRBV9 and J usage is TRBJ1-2, with D perhaps matching TRBD1 (6 bases). Germline V lookup: CDR1 SGDLS, CDR2 YYNGEE. Deletions cut 3 bases from V and 2 bases from J, with 8 bases between. The CDR3 spans 13 residues.

The rearrangement joins TRBV4-3 to TRBJ2-6; D not resolved. V gave up 1 base and J gave up 0 bases, with 4 bases separating them. Germline V gene data show CDR1 as LGHNA and CDR2 as YSLEER. The CDR3 length is 15 residues. DNA of the CDR3: TGCGCCAGCAGCCAAGCCCGCTCTGGGGCCAACGTCCTGACTTTC. It encodes CASSQARSGANVLTF.

J is TRBJ2-7 and V is TRBV6-1; 11 positions agree with TRBD2. The CDR3 extends over 17 amino acids. V shed 0 bases, J shed 2 bases, and the junction held 6 bases outside the gene matches. Germline CDR1 reads MNHNS; CDR2 reads SASEGT. The DNA of the CDR3 is TGTGCCAGCAGTGAAGCGCTGGCTAGCGGGGGGACCTACGAGCAGTACTTC. Protein sequence: CASSEALASGGTYEQYF.

The chain carries TRBV7-9 and TRBJ2-3, with D maybe TRBD2 (6 bases). Trimming removed 1 base from V and 4 bases from J, with 12 bases in between. Germline V lookup: CDR1 SEHNR, CDR2 FQNEAQ (reference sequence). The CDR3 totals 15 residues. The CDR3 sequence: CASSLGVREADTQYF. For the CDR3, the DNA is TGTGCCAGCAGCTTAGGCGTCAGGGAGGCAGATACGCAGTATTTT.

The V gene is TRBV9, the J gene TRBJ1-3; no clear D gene. CDR3 length: 14 amino acids. The V gene lost 4 bases and the J gene lost 2 bases, with 10 bases spanning the gap. CDR1 is SGDLS, CDR2 YYNGEE, per germline. DNA of the CDR3: TGTGCCAGCAGCCCCAGTACAGCTGGAAACACCATATATTTT. It yields the protein CASSPSTAGNTIYF. The full variable domain, completed using reference TRBV9 and TRBJ1-3, is DSGVTQTPKHLITATGQRVTLRCSPRSGDLSVYWYQQSLDQGLQFLIQYYNGEERAKGNILERFSAQQFPDLHSELNLSSLELGDSALYFCASSPSTAGNTIYFGEGSWLTVV.

This clone was observed once. This sequence joins TRBV6-5 and TRBJ1-2; tentatively, D is TRBD1 (5 bases). Germline V lookup: CDR1 MNHEY, CDR2 SVGAGI. The CDR3 length is 11 residues. V lost 5 bases and J 8 bases, leaving 9 bases between the germline ends. CDR3 DNA: TGTGCCAGCAGTCAGGGTTCGGGCTACACCTTC. This gives the protein CASSQGSGYTF.

With regard to this clone: Given a much more abundant clone one base away, this may be a read error. V is TRBV6-1 and J is TRBJ1-1; D is unresolved. The germline V gene has CDR1 MNHNS and CDR2 SASEGT. The V gene lost 5 bases and the J gene lost 0 bases, with 7 bases spanning the gap. The CDR3 loop spans 13 amino acids. The CDR3: CASSFEMNTEAFF. The CDR3 bases are TGTGCCAGCAGTTTTGAGATGAACACTGAAGCTTTCTTT.

The V and J genes are TRBV7-6 and TRBJ2-7; D uncertain. There are 14 residues in the CDR3. The germline V gene has CDR1 SGHVS and CDR2 FNYEAQ. The V and J ends lost 5 bases and 0 bases respectively, with 11 bases between them. The CDR3 is CASSHPAISYEQYF. In DNA form, the CDR3 reads TGTGCCAGCAGCCATCCCGCGATCTCCTACGAGCAGTACTTC.

The V and J genes are TRBV12-1 and TRBJ1-2; TRBD1 reflects the table's D call only, with no check against the DNA. TRBV12-1 is shown as a pseudogene. The CDR3 totals 15 residues. The CDR3 here is CASSVRDRDLHGYTF. The CDR3, as DNA: TGTGCCAGCAGCGTCCGGGACAGGGACCTTCATGGCTACACCTTC.

This chain links TRBV5-4 with TRBJ2-1; 7 nucleotides agree with TRBD1. V was clipped by 1 base and J by 4 bases; unmatched bases: 8. The CDR3 covers 16 residues. The germline V gene encodes CDR1 SGHNT and CDR2 YYREEE (reference sequence). The CDR3 bases are TGTGCCAGCAGCTTGCGTTCCGGGACAGCTTACAATGAGCAGTTCTTC. It codes for CASSLRSGTAYNEQFF.

The chain employs TRBV7-8 and TRBJ1-5, with D perhaps matching TRBD1 (5 bases). V shed 1 base and J shed 5 bases, with 18 bases lying between them. CDR1 is SGHVS and CDR2 is FQNEAQ in the germline V gene. This CDR3 contains 17 residues. The chain's CDR3 is CASSLDGLGRVDQPQHF. DNA of the CDR3: TGTGCCAGCAGCTTAGACGGTCTAGGCAGGGTAGATCAGCCCCAGCATTTT.

V usage is TRBV9 and J usage is TRBJ2-1, with TRBD2 matching over 9 bases. Germline loops: CDR1 SGDLS, CDR2 YYNGEE. This CDR3 comprises 16 residues. V shed 3 bases and J 6 bases; nucleotides not matched to a gene: 10. The chain's CDR3 is CASSDAGGGAINEQFF. The CDR3 DNA is TGTGCCAGCAGCGACGCAGGCGGGGGGGCAATCAATGAGCAGTTCTTC.

This chain joins TRBV18 and TRBJ2-5; 7 bases map to TRBD1. The CDR3 extends over 15 amino acids. CDR1 is KGHSH and CDR2 is LQKENI in the germline V gene. The junction had 4 bases not matched to a gene; V was cut back by 2 bases and J by 1 base. CDR3 DNA sequence: TGTGCCAGCTCACCAACATCAGGGGGCCAAGAGACCCAGTACTTC. As protein: CASSPTSGGQETQYF.

The chain joins TRBV7-6 to TRBJ2-7, with TRBD2 matching 8 bases. With V trimmed by 6 bases and J by 4 bases, 8 bases remained unmatched. This CDR3 region has 14 residues. CDR1 is SGHVS and CDR2 is FNYEAQ in the germline V gene. CDR3 nucleotide sequence: TGTGCCAGCAGTCCCCAGCGGGGGCTGTACGAGCAGTACTTC. Amino acid sequence: CASSPQRGLYEQYF.

As regards this clone: The sample has other DNA sequences that encode this CDR3 too. V gene TRBV12-5 combines with J gene TRBJ1-2, with D possibly TRBD1 on 5 matching bases. Germline V gene sequence: CDR1 LGHNT, CDR2 FRNRAP. V was cut by 6 bases and J by 7 bases, with 15 bases left in between. The CDR3 extends over 13 amino acids. The CDR3 bases are TGTGCTAGTGGCCTCCAGGGATTAGGTGGCTACACCTTC. This translates into CASGLQGLGGYTF.

CDR3 region: CASSFGGSGEQYF. The CDR3, as DNA: TGTGCCAGCAGCTTCGGGGGATCCGGCGAGCAGTACTTC. V is TRBV11-3 and J is TRBJ2-7; D might be TRBD2 (6 bases). Trimming left V 3 bases short and J 6 bases short, with 12 bases between. Germline-derived CDR1 and CDR2 are SGHNT and YENEEA. The CDR3 covers 13 residues. The complete variable domain, with remaining parts taken from reference TRBV11-3 and TRBJ2-7, reads EAGVVQSPRYKIIEKKQPVAFWCNPISGHNTLYWYLQNLGQGPELLIRYENEEAVDDSQLPKDRFSAERLKGVDSTLKIQPAELGDSAVYLCASSFGGSGEQYFGPGTRLTVT.

This chain joins TRBV23-1 and TRBJ2-7; weak D call: TRBD2 (6 bases). TRBV23-1 counts as an open reading frame of uncertain function. V shed 7 bases and J shed 2 bases, with 15 bases lying between them. The CDR3 contains 14 residues. CDR3 region: CASMQGPGAYEQYF. For the CDR3, the DNA is TGCGCCAGCATGCAGGGCCCGGGGGCCTACGAGCAGTACTTC.

V gene TRBV7-9 combines with J gene TRBJ1-4; 9 positions agree with TRBD1. The CDR3 is 14 amino acids. The junction had 3 bases not matched to a gene; V was cut back by 5 bases and J by 5 bases. CDR1 SEHNR and CDR2 FQNEAQ come from the germline V gene (reference sequence). CDR3 sequence (DNA): TGTGCCAGCAGCCGGGGACAGGGAAATGAAAAACTGTTTTTT. This sequence encodes CASSRGQGNEKLFF.

This clone is a singleton in its sample. The genes are TRBV4-3 and TRBJ1-2; D perhaps matches TRBD1 (5 bases). Between the trimmed V and J ends, which lost 0 bases and 7 bases, there was a span of 15 bases. This CDR3 spans 15 amino acids. Germline CDR1 LGHNA, CDR2 YSLEER. CDR3 sequence reads: CASSQDSGRVGGYTF. As DNA, the CDR3 is TGCGCCAGCAGCCAAGATTCAGGCAGGGTGGGTGGCTACACCTTC.

This clone was counted only a few times. The chain uses TRBV7-2 and TRBJ2-1; weak D call: TRBD2 (6 bases). V lost 1 base, J lost 5 bases, and 12 bases lay in between. The CDR3 totals 15 residues. Germline V gene data show CDR1 as SGHTA and CDR2 as FQGNSA. This chain's CDR3 is CASSLDAGSHNEQFF. CDR3 coding DNA: TGTGCCAGCAGCTTAGACGCGGGGTCCCACAATGAGCAGTTCTTC. The whole variable domain, remainder taken from reference TRBV7-2 and TRBJ2-1, is GAGVSQSPSNKVTEKGKDVELRCDPISGHTALYWYRQSLGQGLEFLIYFQGNSAPDKSGLPSDRFSAERTGGSVSTLTIQRTQQEDSAVYLCASSLDAGSHNEQFFGPGTRLTVL.

The rearrangement joins TRBV5-1 to TRBJ2-5, with D maybe TRBD2 (6 bases). Looked up from germline, CDR1 is SGHRS and CDR2 is YFSETQ. V gave up 0 bases and J gave up 5 bases, with 14 bases separating them. This CDR3 is 15 amino acids long. The CDR3 sequence: CASSLAPSAGETQYF. CDR3 DNA sequence: TGCGCCAGCAGCTTGGCCCCTAGCGCCGGGGAGACCCAGTACTTC.